This TCR beta chain comes out of a study of cytomegalovirus exposure and HLA in healthy donors. Points from the study as a whole: It was reported that the classifier diagnosed cytomegalovirus status with high specificity and sensitivity in both the original and validation cohorts.

Note on this clone: What it recognizes is unknown.

The PCR was carried out with 60 Vbeta primers and 13 Jbeta primers. TCRdb's copy holds only in-frame clones and misses some; the assay was immunoSEQ multiplex PCR. The clone table shows about 140,000 clones, with the ten largest holding around 2.4%. This CDR3 region has 13 residues. CDR1 and CDR2 (germline): GTSNPN, SVGIG (reference sequence). V lost 5 bases and J 2 bases, leaving 12 bases between the germline ends. V and J are TRBV30 and TRBJ1-1; D uncertain. This TCR was recovered from a woman aged 18 to 35 in good health and CMV-seronegative. The sequenced material came from PBMCs. The DNA for the CDR3 is TGTGCCTGGGGTGAACAACGAAACACTGAAGCTTTCTTT. It specifies CAWGEQRNTEAFF.